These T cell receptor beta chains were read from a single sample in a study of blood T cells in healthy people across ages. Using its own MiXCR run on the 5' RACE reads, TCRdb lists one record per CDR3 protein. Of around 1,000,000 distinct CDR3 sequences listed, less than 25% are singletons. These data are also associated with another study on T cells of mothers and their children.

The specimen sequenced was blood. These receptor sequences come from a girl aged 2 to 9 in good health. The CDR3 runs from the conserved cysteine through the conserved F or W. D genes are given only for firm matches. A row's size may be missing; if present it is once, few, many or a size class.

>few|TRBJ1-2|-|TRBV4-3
TGCGCCAGCAGCCAAGATCACGGGGGCCCACGTAGCTATGGCTACACCTTC
CASSQDHGGPRSYGYTF
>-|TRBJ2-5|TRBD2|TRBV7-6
TGTGCCAGCAGCTTAGCCCCGCTTGCGACTAGCGGACAAGAGACCCAGTACTTC
CASSLAPLATSGQETQYF
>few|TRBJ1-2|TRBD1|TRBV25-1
TGTGCCAGCAGTGAACTTACAGGGGAAGGCTACACCTTC
CASSELTGEGYTF
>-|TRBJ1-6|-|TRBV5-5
TGTGCCAGCACCGCCGGGCAGGGAACTTCACCCCTCCACTTT
CASTAGQGTSPLHF
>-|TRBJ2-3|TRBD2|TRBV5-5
TGTGCCAGTACTAGCGGGAGGGCTCGAGATACGCAGTATTTT
CASTSGRARDTQYF
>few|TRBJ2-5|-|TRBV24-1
TGTGCCACCAGTGATTATGGGTTGGGGGAGACCCAGTACTTC
CATSDYGLGETQYF
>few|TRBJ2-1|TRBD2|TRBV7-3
TGTGCCAGCAGCTTATATCCTAAGCGGGGTCTTTACAATGAGCAGTTCTTC
CASSLYPKRGLYNEQFF
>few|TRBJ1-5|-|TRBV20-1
TGCAGTGCTAGAGATAGGGCCGAGACGCAGCATTTT
CSARDRAETQHF
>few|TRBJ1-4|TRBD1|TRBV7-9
TGTGCCAGCAGGAGTCCCGGGACAGGGGTAGGCCTGTTTTTT
CASRSPGTGVGLFF
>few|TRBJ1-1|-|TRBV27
TGTGCCAGCAGCCTCTGGGGGGAGGCTGAAGCTTTCTTT
CASSLWGEAEAFF
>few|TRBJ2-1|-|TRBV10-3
TGTGCCATCAGTGAGGGGCCCGGGACTGAGCAGTTCTTC
CAISEGPGTEQFF
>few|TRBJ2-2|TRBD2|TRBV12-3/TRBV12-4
TGTGCCAGCAGTTCACCGGGACTAGCCTCCACCGGGGAGCTGTTTTTT
CASSSPGLASTGELFF
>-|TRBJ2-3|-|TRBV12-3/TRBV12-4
TGTGCCAGCACCGGAACTAGTTTCGGTACGCAGTATTTT
CASTGTSFGTQYF
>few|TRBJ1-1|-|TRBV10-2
TGCGCCAGCAGTGAAGCAGATAGGGACACTGAAGCTTTCTTT
CASSEADRDTEAFF
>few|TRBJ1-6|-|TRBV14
TGTGCCAGCAGCCGAGAGGGAAGCTCCTATAATTCACCCCTCCACTTT
CASSREGSSYNSPLHF
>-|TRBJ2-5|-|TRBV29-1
TGCAGCGTTGAAGATCCAAGGGGCGCAGAGACCCAGTACTTC
CSVEDPRGAETQYF
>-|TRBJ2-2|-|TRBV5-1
TGCGCCAGCAGCGCCACAGGGATAAGGAACACCGGGGAGCTGTTTTTT
CASSATGIRNTGELFF
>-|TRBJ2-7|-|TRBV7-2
TGTGCCAGCAGCTTATTGGGCCTAGGGGGGAGGAGAGTCTACGAGCAGTACTTC
CASSLLGLGGRRVYEQYF
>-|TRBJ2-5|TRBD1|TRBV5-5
TGTGCCAGCAGCGATGGGACAGGGGTATCCCCCACGCAGTACTTC
CASSDGTGVSPTQYF
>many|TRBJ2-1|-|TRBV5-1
TGCGCCAGCAGCTTGACTAGCTTCTCCTACAATGAGCAGTTCTTC
CASSLTSFSYNEQFF
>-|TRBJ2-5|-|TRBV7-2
TGTGCCAGCAGCTCAGTAGGTGTCGAGGAGACCCAGTACTTC
CASSSVGVEETQYF
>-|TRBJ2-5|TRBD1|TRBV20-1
TGCAGTGCTAGAGACGCCCGGACAGGCGACCAAGAGACCCAGTACTTC
CSARDARTGDQETQYF
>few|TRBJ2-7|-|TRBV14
TGTGCCAGCAGCCAAGATTTAGGGGCCGAGCAGTACTTC
CASSQDLGAEQYF
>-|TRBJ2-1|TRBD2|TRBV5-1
TGCGCCAGCAGCCCTGGGACTAGCGGGAGGATTTACAATGAGCAGTTCTTC
CASSPGTSGRIYNEQFF
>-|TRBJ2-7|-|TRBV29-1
TGCAGTGCTAACAGGGAATCCTACGAGCAGTACTTC
CSANRESYEQYF
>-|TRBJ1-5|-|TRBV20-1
TGCAGTGCTAGCCCGGGGCAGGGGAATCAGCCCCAGCATTTT
CSASPGQGNQPQHF
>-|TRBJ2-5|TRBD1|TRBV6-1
TGTGCCAGCAGTGTGGTGACAGGGGCATCCTACGGGCAGTACTTC
CASSVVTGASYGQYF
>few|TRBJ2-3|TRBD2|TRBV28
TGTGCCAGCAGTCCACTAGCGGAGTTAGATACGCAGTATTTT
CASSPLAELDTQYF
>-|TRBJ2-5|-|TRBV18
TGTGCCAGCTCACCTACAGACGAGACCCAGTACTTC
CASSPTDETQYF
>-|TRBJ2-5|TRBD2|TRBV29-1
TGCAGCGTTGAACTGCAACTAGCGGCCCAAGAGACCCAGTACTTC
CSVELQLAAQETQYF
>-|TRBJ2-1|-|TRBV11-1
TGTGCCAGCAGCTTTAGTCTTAGCTCCTACAATGAGCAGTTCTTC
CASSFSLSSYNEQFF
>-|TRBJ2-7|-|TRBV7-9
TGTGCCAGCAGCTATAGTAGCGGAAATCCCGTGGACGAGCAGTACTTC
CASSYSSGNPVDEQYF
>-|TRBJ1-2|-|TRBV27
TGTGCCAGCAGTTTCCCCGGACAGGGCTACACCTTC
CASSFPGQGYTF
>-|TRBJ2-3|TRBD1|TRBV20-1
TGCAGTGCTGAGCAGGGGGTGGGCACAGATACGCAGTATTTT
CSAEQGVGTDTQYF
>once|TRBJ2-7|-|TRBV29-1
TGCAGCGTTGAAGACTCGGGGAGAGGAGTTTACGAGCAGTACTTC
CSVEDSGRGVYEQYF
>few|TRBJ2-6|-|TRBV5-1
TGCGCCAGCTCTCAACAGCAGCCCGGGGCCAACGTCCTGACTTTC
CASSQQQPGANVLTF
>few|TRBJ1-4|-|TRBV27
TGTGCCAGCAGTTTATTGGGTGCAACTAATGAAAAACTGTTTTTT
CASSLLGATNEKLFF
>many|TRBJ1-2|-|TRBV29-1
TGCAGCGTTGTGATAAGGGGAGCCCAATATGGCTACACCTTC
CSVVIRGAQYGYTF
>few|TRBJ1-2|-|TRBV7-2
TGTGCCAGCAGCCCGGGGGTTAATGGCTACACCTTC
CASSPGVNGYTF
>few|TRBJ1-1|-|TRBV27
TGTGCCAGCAGTTACAGAAACGTGAACACTGAAGCTTTCTTT
CASSYRNVNTEAFF
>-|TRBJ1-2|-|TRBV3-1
TGTGCCAGCAGCCACTGGAGAGGTGCTAACTATGGCTACACCTTC
CASSHWRGANYGYTF
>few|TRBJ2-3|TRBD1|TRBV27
TGTGCCAGCAGTCCGGGACAGGGCAGTGGAGGGTACTCAGATACGCAGTATTTT
CASSPGQGSGGYSDTQYF
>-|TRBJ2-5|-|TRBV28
TGTGCCAGCAGTTTCCCAGGGAAACGAGGAGAGACCCAGTACTTC
CASSFPGKRGETQYF
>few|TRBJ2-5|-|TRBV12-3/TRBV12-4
TGTGCCAGCAGTACTAGTATCAGGGAGACCCAGTACTTC
CASSTSIRETQYF
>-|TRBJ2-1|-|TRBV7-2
TGTGCCAGCACCGCACAGGTTTATGAGCAGTTCTTC
CASTAQVYEQFF
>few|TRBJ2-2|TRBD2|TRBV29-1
TGCAGCGTTGAACTAGCGGGGCCGGGGGAGCTGTTTTTT
CSVELAGPGELFF
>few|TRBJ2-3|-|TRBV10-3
TGTGCCATCAGTGAACAGGGATTTTTGGTAGATACGCAGTATTTT
CAISEQGFLVDTQYF